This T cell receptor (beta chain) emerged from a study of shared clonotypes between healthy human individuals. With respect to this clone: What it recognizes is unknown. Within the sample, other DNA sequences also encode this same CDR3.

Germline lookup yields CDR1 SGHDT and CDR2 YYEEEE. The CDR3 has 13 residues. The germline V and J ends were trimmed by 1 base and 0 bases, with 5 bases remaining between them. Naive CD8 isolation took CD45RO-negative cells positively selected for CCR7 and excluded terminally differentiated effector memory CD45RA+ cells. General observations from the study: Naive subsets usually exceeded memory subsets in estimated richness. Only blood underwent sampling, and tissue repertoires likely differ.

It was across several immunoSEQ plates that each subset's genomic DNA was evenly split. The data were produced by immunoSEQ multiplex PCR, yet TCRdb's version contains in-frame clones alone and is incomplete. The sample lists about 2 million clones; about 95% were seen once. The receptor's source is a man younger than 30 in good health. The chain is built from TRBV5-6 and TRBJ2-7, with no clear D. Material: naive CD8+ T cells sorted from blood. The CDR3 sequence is CASSLMASYEQYF. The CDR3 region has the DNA TGTGCCAGCAGCTTGATGGCCTCCTACGAGCAGTACTTC.